This paragraph covers one T cell receptor (beta chain) sequence. This clone showed up just a few times. Its antigen has not been determined. No base-level quality is on record; no much larger clone is a single base apart. These data originate in a study of blood T cell repertoires in COVID-19 (TCRdb year 2020). Background on the whole study: Collaborator samples came from the United States, Italy and Spain and covered acute and convalescent phases of COVID-19. The prospective study material was composed of cDNA or gDNA derived from T cells, B-cell-depleted T cells, or PBMCs. Subjects who had been exposed to COVID-19, were actively infected with it, or had recovered from it provided the deeply sampled blood TCRbeta repertoires that made up the dataset. The repertoires were released in a freely available public database intended as a resource for research on the immune response to SARS-CoV-2. The samples were drawn from two sources: the first 160 participants of the ongoing ImmuneRACE study, and some 1,300 subjects contributed by 6 global collaborators. A de-identified subject ID, COVID-19 status, age in years and sex were almost always included in the sample metadata. HLA class I and class II types, where available, came from metadata supplied by the sample provider rather than from assay-based typing. Study-level results and caveats: The quantity of clinical and demographic metadata differed by source and by participant and was supplied without curation.

In the prospective study, participants were about 18 to 95 years old, resided in about two dozen geographic areas of the United States, and were enrolled through a virtual design. In the prospective study, participants were assigned to cohorts based on the clinical history participants reported in a screening survey and a study questionnaire. ImmuneRACE Cohort 3 recovered participants were defined by two consecutive negative NP/OP PCR tests, healthcare professional clearance, or symptom resolution. In the prospective study, mobile phlebotomists collected whole blood, serum and a nasopharyngeal or oropharyngeal swab from each participant. Prospective study participants could optionally give additional blood draws and questionnaires over a 2-month period. Before DNA extraction, prospective study blood samples were shipped either frozen or at room temperature. TCRbeta CDR3 regions were amplified from genomic DNA using the immunoSEQ Assay, a bias-controlled multiplex PCR. As for how the authors treated the data: Within the assay, amplification of reference gene primers was used to estimate how many nucleated cells each sample contained. Sequence reads were collapsed and filtered to measure the absolute abundance of every unique TCRbeta CDR3 rearrangement. For each sample, productive Simpson clonality was calculated by taking the square root of Simpson's diversity index across productive rearrangements. Drawn from immuneACCESS, this table holds only the in-frame rearrangements with V and J called that TCRdb kept. Clones are partly lost; checked studies trace under half to an unresolved V gene and leave the rest unexplained. The V and J calls and clone size are taken from that table; D and trimming were inferred from the DNA. The sample includes about 300,000 clones, with 70% to 90% observed a single time. The top ten constitute less than 11% of the sample.

The receptor was derived from a woman between 18 and 30 years old who had recovered from COVID-19. The sequenced material came from PBMCs or T cells enriched from blood (not recorded which).

The CDR3 loop reads CASSLRGVDHTEAFF. The DNA sequence is as follows: TGTGCCAGCAGTTTACGCGGGGTGGATCACACTGAAGCTTTCTTT. The rearrangement joined TRBV28 to TRBJ1-1; no D gene can be assigned with confidence. The CDR3 has 15 amino acids, counting the end cysteine and phenylalanine. Only the CDR3 DNA is retained, 45 bases long and in frame from the first base. Reading the germline V gene gives CDR1 MDHEN and CDR2 SYDVKM. V drops 2 bases and J drops 3 bases, leaving 13 bases in between.